These 18 T cell receptor beta chains came from one sample sequenced in a study of cytomegalovirus exposure and HLA in healthy donors. The primer mix had 60 Vbeta and 13 Jbeta primers. Clones were read by immunoSEQ multiplex PCR, and TCRdb kept only the in-frame ones, dropping some. The data contain 150,000 to 200,000 clones, around three quarters of them singletons. Sequenced input: PBMCs. These receptors came from a male donor in good health and CMV-seronegative.

This sequence joins TRBV9 and TRBJ2-2; 13 nucleotides match TRBD2. The V and J ends lost 4 bases and 9 bases, in that order; junction bases with no gene match: 9. The germline gives CDR1 SGDLS, CDR2 YYNGEE. The CDR3 runs 16 residues. The CDR3 reads CASSPPGLAGSRELFF. In DNA, the CDR3 is TGTGCCAGCAGCCCCCCGGGACTAGCGGGGTCGAGGGAGCTGTTTTTT.

The DNA for the CDR3 is TGTGCCAGCAGCCCGGGATTTAACAATCAGCCCCAGCATTTT. It yields the protein CASSPGFNNQPQHF. V usage is TRBV7-9 and J usage is TRBJ1-5, with no clear D. Trimming removed 5 bases from V and 3 bases from J, with 11 bases in between. This CDR3 region has 14 residues. CDR1 SEHNR and CDR2 FQNEAQ come from the germline V gene (reference sequence).

The chain links TRBV28 to TRBJ1-5, with a tentative D call TRBD1 (6 bases). V lost 1 base and J lost 0, with 13 bases in between. CDR3 length: 17 residues. Germline V gives CDR1 MDHEN, CDR2 SYDVKM. In nucleotides, the CDR3 is TGTGCCAGCAGTTTATACGGGACACAATATAGCAATCAGCCCCAGCATTTT. This encodes CASSLYGTQYSNQPQHF.

The chain links TRBV7-8 to TRBJ2-1, with TRBD1 matching over 7 bases. V was pared by 0 bases and J by 5 bases, with 4 bases of the junction left unmatched. The CDR3 runs to 15 residues. CDR1 is SGHVS, CDR2 FQNEAQ, per germline. DNA for the CDR3: TGTGCCAGCAGCTTAGCCAGGGGGATCAACAATGAGCAGTTCTTC. Its translation: CASSLARGINNEQFF.

The chain is built from TRBV7-9 and TRBJ2-1; 8 bases match TRBD1. The CDR3 extends over 14 amino acids. V trimming: 3 bases; J trimming: 6 bases; junction bases outside the gene matches: 4. Germline CDR1 and CDR2: SEHNR and FQNEAQ (reference sequence). CDR3 DNA: TGTGCCAGCAGCTTCTCAGGGGGCGGCAATGAGCAGTTCTTC. Amino acids: CASSFSGGGNEQFF.

This chain uses TRBV5-3 with TRBJ1-5; 7 positions match TRBD1. TRBV5-3 is reported as an ORF; its role is uncertain. V lost 3 bases, J lost 2 bases, and 5 bases stayed unmatched. CDR3 length: 15 residues. The DNA of the CDR3 is TGTGCCAGAAGCTGCCGGGACAGAGGCAATCAGCCCCAGCATTTT. Amino acids: CARSCRDRGNQPQHF.

The J gene is TRBJ2-7, the V gene TRBV27, with 7 nucleotides matching TRBD1. With 0 bases clipped from V and 1 base from J, the junction kept 6 bases outside the gene matches. Germline V gives CDR1 MNHEY, CDR2 SMNVEV (reference sequence). The CDR3 has 16 amino acids. The CDR3 is CASSLSTRGISYEQYF. The DNA of the CDR3 is TGTGCCAGCAGTTTATCGACCAGGGGGATTTCCTACGAGCAGTACTTC.

The V call is TRBV5-1, the J call TRBJ2-7, with a tentative D call TRBD2 (6 bases). This CDR3 has 15 amino acids. Looked up from germline, CDR1 is SGHRS and CDR2 is YFSETQ. Trimming pared 0 bases from V and 5 bases from J, leaving 15 bases between. The CDR3 coding sequence is TGCGCCAGCAGCTTGGCCGGGCGCGGGATGCACGAGCAGTACTTC. Translated, it gives CASSLAGRGMHEQYF.

The chain joins TRBV2 to TRBJ1-6; 9 bases map to TRBD1. Germline CDR1 is SNHLY and CDR2 is FYNNEI. The CDR3 runs 15 residues. With 4 bases clipped from V and 9 bases from J, the junction kept 7 bases outside the gene matches. The CDR3 is CASSGRGTGFSPLHF. In DNA, the CDR3 is TGTGCCAGCAGTGGAAGAGGGACAGGGTTTTCACCCCTCCACTTT.

The rearrangement joins TRBV7-3 to TRBJ2-1; tentative D call: TRBD1 (6 bases). Between the trimmed V and J ends, which lost 5 bases and 5 bases, there was a span of 16 bases. The CDR3 consists of 15 residues. Germline V gives CDR1 SGHTA, CDR2 FQGTGA. The CDR3 DNA follows: TGTGCCAGCAGCCCCCATGTGGGGGCAAACAATGAGCAGTTCTTC. Its protein is CASSPHVGANNEQFF.

This chain connects TRBV7-9 to TRBJ1-5; no reliable D call. The CDR3 runs to 14 residues. CDR1 and CDR2 from the germline V gene are SEHNR and FQNEAQ (reference sequence). The V end lost 3 bases, the J end lost 3 bases, and 9 bases lay between the germline ends. The CDR3 spells CASSFATDNQPQHF. CDR3 DNA: TGTGCCAGCAGCTTCGCAACAGACAATCAGCCCCAGCATTTT.

A few counts support this clone. The chain couples TRBV28 to TRBJ1-2; D is perhaps TRBD1 (5 bases). The CDR3 covers 16 residues. The germline V and J ends were trimmed by 5 bases and 13 bases, with 29 bases remaining between them. Looked up from germline, CDR1 is MDHEN and CDR2 is SYDVKM. CDR3 amino acids: CASSPHQLAGVAGSTF. The CDR3, as DNA: TGTGCCAGCAGTCCCCACCAGTTAGCGGGGGTCGCGGGTTCCACCTTC.

V is TRBV9 and J is TRBJ2-1, with TRBD2 matching 14 bases. This CDR3 has 15 residues. After removal of 5 bases from V and 6 bases from J, the junction contained 4 bases not matched to a gene. Looked up from germline, CDR1 is SGDLS and CDR2 is YYNGEE. CDR3 sequence: CASSSGTSGSNEQFF. For the CDR3, the DNA is TGTGCCAGCAGTTCCGGGACTAGCGGGAGCAATGAGCAGTTCTTC.

This chain joins TRBV27 and TRBJ1-2; a weak D match, TRBD1 (6 bases). The CDR3 extends over 16 amino acids. Germline loops: CDR1 MNHEY, CDR2 SMNVEV (reference sequence). V was trimmed by 6 bases and J by 0 bases, leaving 17 bases between them. CDR3 residues: CASRALLTGSNYGYTF. The CDR3 coding sequence is TGTGCCAGCAGGGCATTGCTGACAGGCTCTAACTATGGCTACACCTTC.

This chain connects TRBV11-3 to TRBJ2-5; 12 nucleotides align to TRBD2. Germline V gives CDR1 SGHNT, CDR2 YENEEA. This CDR3 contains 15 residues. J lost 2 bases, V lost 4 bases, and 2 bases had no gene match. The CDR3 DNA reads as TGTGCCAGCAGCTACGGGACTAGCGGGCAAGAGACCCAGTACTTC. It yields the protein CASSYGTSGQETQYF.

V is TRBV6-5 and J is TRBJ1-1, with 11 bases fitting TRBD1. After removal of 5 bases from V and 4 bases from J, the junction contained 6 bases not matched to a gene. Looked up from germline, CDR1 is MNHEY and CDR2 is SVGAGI. The CDR3 covers 15 residues. The CDR3 sequence: CASSRGTGGTTEAFF. The DNA of the CDR3 is TGTGCCAGCAGTCGAGGGACAGGGGGGACCACTGAAGCTTTCTTT.

This clone occurred once. The rearrangement uses TRBV18 and TRBJ1-1, with 8 bases that match TRBD1. CDR3 length: 15 residues. The J segment lost 1 base and the V segment lost 6 bases, leaving 7 bases of the junction unmatched. The germline CDR1 and CDR2 sequences are KGHSH and LQKENI. Written as DNA, the CDR3 is TGTGCCAGCTCCCAAGGAGGGACAGGGAACACTGAAGCTTTCTTT. This sequence encodes CASSQGGTGNTEAFF.

The sample holds a few counts of this clone. V and J are TRBV7-3 and TRBJ2-2; 11 nucleotides match TRBD2. CDR1 is SGHTA, CDR2 FQGTGA, per germline. The ends lost 4 bases at V and 8 bases at J; junction bases unmatched: 12. The CDR3 runs to 17 residues. The CDR3 nucleotides read TGTGCCAGCAGCTCGGCCCTCACTAGCGGGGGTAGGGGGGAGCTGTTTTTT. The encoded protein is CASSSALTSGGRGELFF.